This TCR beta chain was recorded in a study of T cell responses to AZD1222 COVID-19 vaccine. Whole-study findings and limits: Targets within unmutated variant regions were reportedly found for nearly half of spike-specific TCRs. Clonal diversity may have been underestimated, and the donors were mostly white British, with more females than males. CD4 TCRs associated with vaccination spanned spike, dominating at 160-218 and 743-854. Among AZD1222 vaccinees, only five or six were seropositive at baseline.

Note on this clone: Its antigen is unknown.

This CDR3 has 17 residues. Trimming pared 5 bases from V and 1 base from J, leaving 18 bases between. Germline loops: CDR1 MNHNY, CDR2 SVGAGI (reference sequence). This table comes from immunoSEQ multiplex PCR, and its TCRdb copy is limited to in-frame clones, with some not included. The table records about 140,000 clones, approximately 92% of them present only once. Here the sequenced sample was peripheral blood, taken 28 days after the second AZD1222 dose. This chain joins TRBV6-6 and TRBJ1-5, with D possibly being TRBD1 (5 bases). This TCR derives from an adult who received the AZD1222 COVID-19 vaccine. The CDR3 here is CASSPVAGWGSNQPQHF. CDR3 nucleotide sequence: TGTGCCAGCAGTCCAGTAGCAGGGTGGGGGAGCAATCAGCCCCAGCATTTT.